This T cell receptor beta chain was sequenced during a study of shared clonotypes between healthy human individuals. Using immunoSEQ multiplex PCR, the repertoire was profiled, and TCRdb retains in-frame clones only, with some absent. The profile shows millions of clones, 90% to 95% of them singletons. CDR1 is SEHNR, CDR2 FQNEAQ, per germline (reference sequence). V lost 2 bases and J lost 5, with 7 bases in between. The CDR3 contains 13 residues. This TCR was sampled from a man younger than 35 in good health. The chain is built from TRBV7-9 and TRBJ1-5; D ambiguous. The sample consisted of naive CD4+ T cells sorted from blood. This sample's subset: CD45RA+ positively selected. The CDR3 sequence: CASSLNSDQPQHF. The CDR3 nucleotides are TGTGCCAGCAGCTTAAACTCCGATCAGCCCCAGCATTTT.